This is a list of T cell receptor beta chains from one sample in a study of cytotoxic CD8 clonotypes in ibrutinib-treated CLL. Sequencing used immunoSEQ multiplex PCR; TCRdb keeps in-frame clones, though not all of them. The sample lists 57,000 or so clones, 50% to 70% occurring once. Sequenced here: PBMCs, sampled at disease progression, from a patient treated with ibrutinib. These receptors were taken from a human donor with chronic lymphocytic leukemia. Both conserved end residues are part of each CDR3. The D gene is left open where the match is weak. Not every row has a clone size; where given, it reads once, few, many or a size class.

abundance: few
v_gene: TRBV18
j_gene: TRBJ1-5
d_gene: TRBD1
len: 13
CDR3aa: CASSGTGDQPQHF
CDR3nt: TGTGCCAGCTCAGGGACAGGGGATCAGCCCCAGCATTTT

abundance: NA
v_gene: TRBV5-6
j_gene: TRBJ1-3
d_gene: NA
len: 15
CDR3aa: CASSLGRGSGNTIYF
CDR3nt: TGTGCCAGCAGCTTGGGCAGGGGCTCTGGAAACACCATATATTTT

abundance: NA
v_gene: TRBV5-6
j_gene: TRBJ1-1
d_gene: NA
len: 12
CDR3aa: CASSPGNTEAFF
CDR3nt: TGTGCCAGCAGCCCCGGGAACACTGAAGCTTTCTTT

abundance: NA
v_gene: TRBV29-1
j_gene: TRBJ2-3
d_gene: TRBD2
len: 13
CDR3aa: CSGLAGEADTQYF
CDR3nt: TGCAGTGGACTAGCGGGGGAGGCAGATACGCAGTATTTT

abundance: NA
v_gene: TRBV5-1
j_gene: TRBJ1-1
d_gene: NA
len: 13
CDR3aa: CASSFPGVTEAFF
CDR3nt: TGCGCCAGCAGCTTCCCGGGGGTGACTGAAGCTTTCTTT

abundance: NA
v_gene: TRBV18
j_gene: TRBJ1-5
d_gene: NA
len: 14
CDR3aa: CASRGPADNQPQHF
CDR3nt: TGTGCCAGCCGAGGACCCGCCGACAATCAGCCCCAGCATTTT

abundance: NA
v_gene: TRBV5-1
j_gene: TRBJ2-5
d_gene: NA
len: 15
CDR3aa: CASSLGGAGKETQYF
CDR3nt: TGCGCCAGCAGCTTGGGGGGCGCGGGTAAAGAGACCCAGTACTTC

abundance: NA
v_gene: TRBV25-1
j_gene: TRBJ1-6
d_gene: TRBD1
len: 15
CDR3aa: CASSESTGYNSPLHF
CDR3nt: TGTGCCAGCAGTGAGTCGACAGGGTATAATTCACCCCTCCACTTT

abundance: NA
v_gene: TRBV4-1
j_gene: TRBJ1-5
d_gene: TRBD1
len: 16
CDR3aa: CASSQAPTGGNQPQHF
CDR3nt: TGCGCCAGCAGCCAAGCCCCGACAGGGGGTAATCAGCCCCAGCATTTT

abundance: few
v_gene: TRBV7-2
j_gene: TRBJ1-5
d_gene: NA
len: 14
CDR3aa: CASSLARNNQPQHF
CDR3nt: TGTGCCAGCAGCTTAGCCAGGAACAATCAGCCCCAGCATTTT

abundance: NA
v_gene: TRBV2
j_gene: TRBJ2-7
d_gene: NA
len: 12
CDR3aa: CATRWRNYEQYF
CDR3nt: TGTGCCACCCGGTGGAGGAACTACGAGCAGTACTTC

abundance: NA
v_gene: TRBV9
j_gene: TRBJ2-3
d_gene: TRBD2
len: 17
CDR3aa: CASSVDAGLKFTDTQYF
CDR3nt: TGTGCCAGCAGCGTAGACGCGGGACTAAAATTCACAGATACGCAGTATTTT

abundance: few
v_gene: TRBV5-1
j_gene: TRBJ1-2
d_gene: NA
len: 13
CDR3aa: CASSQGLQYGYTF
CDR3nt: TGCGCCAGCAGCCAGGGACTTCAATATGGCTACACCTTC

abundance: NA
v_gene: TRBV11-1
j_gene: TRBJ2-7
d_gene: NA
len: 14
CDR3aa: CASSLRSAEAQQYF
CDR3nt: TGTGCCAGCAGCCTAAGATCTGCGGAAGCGCAGCAGTACTTC

abundance: NA
v_gene: TRBV11-3
j_gene: TRBJ2-1
d_gene: NA
len: 13
CDR3aa: CASSFREYNEQFF
CDR3nt: TGTGCCAGCAGCTTCAGGGAATACAATGAGCAGTTCTTC

abundance: NA
v_gene: TRBV20-1
j_gene: TRBJ2-5
d_gene: NA
len: 11
CDR3aa: CSAVMGETQYF
CDR3nt: TGCAGTGCTGTTATGGGGGAGACCCAGTACTTC

abundance: once
v_gene: TRBV30
j_gene: TRBJ2-7
d_gene: NA
len: 11
CDR3aa: CAWSPGWGFSF
CDR3nt: TGTGCCTGGAGCCCGGGGTGGGGATTCAGCTTC

abundance: NA
v_gene: TRBV30
j_gene: TRBJ2-5
d_gene: NA
len: 14
CDR3aa: CAWRLAGGPQTQYF
CDR3nt: TGTGCCTGGAGGCTGGCGGGTGGCCCGCAGACCCAGTACTTC

abundance: NA
v_gene: TRBV30
j_gene: TRBJ2-7
d_gene: NA
len: 11
CDR3aa: CAWSPNYEQYF
CDR3nt: TGTGCCTGGAGTCCCAACTACGAGCAGTACTTC

abundance: few
v_gene: TRBV29-1
j_gene: TRBJ2-5
d_gene: TRBD2
len: 13
CDR3aa: CSVERTSEETQYF
CDR3nt: TGCAGCGTTGAAAGGACTAGCGAAGAGACCCAGTACTTC

abundance: NA
v_gene: TRBV4-3
j_gene: TRBJ2-3
d_gene: NA
len: 15
CDR3aa: CASSQDWRLADTQYF
CDR3nt: TGCGCCAGCAGCCAAGATTGGCGCCTCGCAGATACGCAGTATTTT

abundance: NA
v_gene: TRBV29-1
j_gene: TRBJ2-7
d_gene: TRBD1
len: 12
CDR3aa: CSVIGTAYEQYF
CDR3nt: TGCAGCGTTATCGGGACAGCCTACGAGCAGTACTTC

abundance: NA
v_gene: TRBV7-3
j_gene: TRBJ2-1
d_gene: NA
len: 14
CDR3aa: CASSSRGDYNEQFF
CDR3nt: TGTGCCAGCAGCTCCAGGGGGGACTACAATGAGCAGTTCTTC

abundance: few
v_gene: TRBV4-2
j_gene: TRBJ2-7
d_gene: TRBD1
len: 17
CDR3aa: CASSQASIDRGSYEQYF
CDR3nt: TGTGCCAGCAGCCAAGCCTCGATTGACAGGGGGAGCTACGAGCAGTACTTC

abundance: once
v_gene: TRBV28
j_gene: TRBJ2-3
d_gene: NA
len: 13
CDR3aa: CASSLQGTDTQYF
CDR3nt: TGTGCCAGCAGTTTACAGGGAACAGATACGCAGTATTTT

abundance: NA
v_gene: TRBV19
j_gene: TRBJ1-2
d_gene: TRBD1
len: 15
CDR3aa: CASTRSAGQGRGYTF
CDR3nt: TGTGCCAGTACCCGAAGTGCGGGACAGGGGAGAGGCTACACCTTC

abundance: NA
v_gene: TRBV14
j_gene: TRBJ2-7
d_gene: TRBD1
len: 15
CDR3aa: CASSHRDRGIPEQYF
CDR3nt: TGTGCCAGCAGCCACCGGGACAGGGGTATCCCCGAGCAGTACTTC

abundance: NA
v_gene: TRBV6-5
j_gene: TRBJ1-2
d_gene: NA
len: 16
CDR3aa: CASSYLGGRGLYGYTF
CDR3nt: TGTGCCAGCAGTTACCTGGGGGGGAGAGGACTGTATGGCTACACCTTC

abundance: NA
v_gene: TRBV5-1
j_gene: TRBJ2-4
d_gene: NA
len: 13
CDR3aa: CASMSPGNNIQYF
CDR3nt: TGCGCCAGCATGAGCCCAGGGAATAACATTCAGTACTTC

abundance: NA
v_gene: TRBV2
j_gene: TRBJ2-1
d_gene: TRBD2
len: 16
CDR3aa: CASSDPSGRVLDEQFF
CDR3nt: TGTGCCAGCAGTGACCCCAGCGGGAGGGTTTTAGATGAGCAGTTCTTC

abundance: once
v_gene: TRBV19
j_gene: TRBJ1-5
d_gene: TRBD1
len: 18
CDR3aa: CASSIGLPQGAGNQPQHF
CDR3nt: TGTGCCAGTAGTATAGGCCTACCACAGGGGGCAGGCAATCAGCCCCAGCATTTT

abundance: NA
v_gene: TRBV9
j_gene: TRBJ2-4
d_gene: TRBD1
len: 16
CDR3aa: CASSPQGATAKNIQYF
CDR3nt: TGTGCCAGCAGCCCCCAGGGGGCAACGGCCAAAAACATTCAGTACTTC

abundance: NA
v_gene: TRBV2
j_gene: TRBJ1-3
d_gene: NA
len: 13
CDR3aa: CASSVQDGNTIYF
CDR3nt: TGTGCCAGCAGTGTACAGGATGGAAACACCATATATTTT

abundance: NA
v_gene: TRBV5-1
j_gene: TRBJ2-1
d_gene: TRBD1
len: 15
CDR3aa: CASSQDGTGIDEQFF
CDR3nt: TGCGCCAGCAGCCAGGACGGGACAGGGATCGATGAGCAGTTCTTC

abundance: few
v_gene: TRBV7-6
j_gene: TRBJ1-5
d_gene: NA
len: 15
CDR3aa: CASSPPRGGNQPQHF
CDR3nt: TGTGCCAGCAGCCCACCCAGGGGCGGTAATCAGCCCCAGCATTTT

abundance: NA
v_gene: TRBV30
j_gene: TRBJ1-4
d_gene: TRBD1
len: 16
CDR3aa: CATPRQGVSQGEKLFF
CDR3nt: TGTGCCACGCCTCGACAGGGGGTTTCACAGGGTGAAAAACTGTTTTTT

abundance: NA
v_gene: TRBV28
j_gene: TRBJ1-1
d_gene: NA
len: 14
CDR3aa: CASSFGPTGTEAFF
CDR3nt: TGTGCCAGCAGTTTTGGGCCTACGGGGACTGAAGCTTTCTTT

abundance: few
v_gene: TRBV18
j_gene: TRBJ2-1
d_gene: NA
len: 11
CDR3aa: CASSTSDEQFF
CDR3nt: TGTGCCAGCTCGACTAGTGATGAGCAGTTCTTC

abundance: NA
v_gene: TRBV4-1
j_gene: TRBJ2-5
d_gene: TRBD2
len: 17
CDR3aa: CASSQDTGLARFYSQYF
CDR3nt: TGCGCCAGCAGCCAAGATACGGGACTAGCGAGGTTTTATAGCCAGTACTTC

abundance: NA
v_gene: TRBV6-5
j_gene: TRBJ1-1
d_gene: NA
len: 11
CDR3aa: CASSWNTEAFF
CDR3nt: TGTGCCAGCAGTTGGAACACTGAAGCTTTCTTT

abundance: NA
v_gene: TRBV7-3
j_gene: TRBJ1-3
d_gene: TRBD1
len: 14
CDR3aa: CASSRTGTGNTIYF
CDR3nt: TGTGCCAGCAGCCGGACAGGGACTGGAAACACCATATATTTT

abundance: few
v_gene: TRBV18
j_gene: TRBJ2-3
d_gene: TRBD1
len: 16
CDR3aa: CASSQLAGGGVHTQYF
CDR3nt: TGTGCCAGCTCACAGTTAGCAGGGGGCGGAGTGCATACGCAGTATTTT

abundance: once
v_gene: TRBV18
j_gene: TRBJ2-3
d_gene: TRBD1
len: 17
CDR3aa: CASSPLFYRGDADTQYF
CDR3nt: TGTGCCAGCTCACCACTCTTCTACAGGGGGGATGCAGATACGCAGTATTTT

abundance: NA
v_gene: TRBV5-1
j_gene: TRBJ1-4
d_gene: TRBD1
len: 15
CDR3aa: CASSSDRATNEKLFF
CDR3nt: TGCGCCAGCAGCTCGGACAGGGCAACTAATGAAAAACTGTTTTTT

abundance: NA
v_gene: TRBV6-1
j_gene: TRBJ2-1
d_gene: NA
len: 12
CDR3aa: CASSPLGISRFF
CDR3nt: TGTGCCAGCAGTCCTCTGGGGATTAGTCGGTTCTTC

abundance: NA
v_gene: TRBV27
j_gene: TRBJ2-1
d_gene: NA
len: 16
CDR3aa: CASSRDVGSSYNEQFF
CDR3nt: TGTGCCAGCAGTCGTGACGTGGGGAGCTCCTACAATGAGCAGTTCTTC

abundance: NA
v_gene: TRBV7-8
j_gene: TRBJ2-5
d_gene: NA
len: 16
CDR3aa: CASSPKIRGAKETQYF
CDR3nt: TGTGCCAGCAGTCCCAAAATCCGGGGGGCGAAGGAGACCCAGTACTTC

abundance: NA
v_gene: TRBV19
j_gene: TRBJ1-1
d_gene: TRBD1
len: 17
CDR3aa: CASRVSGTGLTNTEAFF
CDR3nt: TGTGCCAGTAGAGTCTCCGGGACAGGGCTAACGAACACTGAAGCTTTCTTT